The 22 T cell receptor beta chains below come from one sample, sequenced in a study of CD8+CD57+ T cells in acquired aplastic anemia. Investigators profiled TCR beta VDJ and CDR3 from genomic DNA template. TCRdb re-called the reads with MiXCR, one entry per CDR3 protein. The repertoire holds 150,000 to 200,000 distinct CDR3 sequences, with roughly 45% as singletons. The sequencing input was sorted CD4+, CD8+, or CD8+CD57+ T cells (not recorded which) from PBMCs. The receptors here all came from a human donor in good health.

This clonotype has ten or more counts. V gene TRBV10-1 combines with J gene TRBJ2-1, with 13 bases that match TRBD2. The CDR3 length is 16 residues. Germline V lookup: CDR1 WNHNN, CDR2 SYGVQD (reference sequence). Trimming removed 4 bases from V and 7 bases from J; junction bases left unmatched: 7. The chain's CDR3 is CASSVIGLAGVNEQFF. The CDR3 nucleotides are TGCGCCAGCAGTGTGATCGGACTAGCGGGAGTAAATGAGCAGTTCTTC.

Comments on this clonotype: A much bigger clone sits one base away, suggesting this may be a read error. The V and J genes are TRBV12-3 or TRBV12-4 and TRBJ1-4; no clear D. This CDR3 contains 12 residues. The CDR3 reads CASRSQYEKLSF. CDR3 DNA: TGTGCCAGCAGATCACAGTATGAAAAACTGTCTTTT.

This clonotype is medium-sized (0.01 to 0.1%). The chain joins TRBV20-1 to TRBJ2-7, with 7 positions matching TRBD1. Trimming took 3 bases from V and 6 from J; bases not matched to a gene: 2. The germline gives CDR1 DFQATT, CDR2 SNEGSKA (reference sequence). The CDR3 contains 11 residues. CDR3 in DNA: TGCAGTGCTAGGGGACAGTTCGAGCAGTACTTC. Protein: CSARGQFEQYF.

This chain's CDR3 is CATKYRDRGGNEQFF. The CDR3 DNA follows: TGTGCCACTAAATACCGGGACAGGGGAGGGAATGAGCAGTTCTTC. The V and J genes are TRBV28 and TRBJ2-1, with 10 nucleotides matching TRBD1. The trim removed 10 bases at V and 7 bases at J, leaving 13 bases unmatched. The CDR3 loop spans 15 amino acids. Germline V lookup: CDR1 MDHEN, CDR2 SYDVKM. The entire variable domain, with the rest obtained from reference TRBV28 and TRBJ2-1, is as follows: DVKVTQSSRYLVKRTGEKVFLECVQDMDHENMFWYRQDPGLGLRLIYFSYDVKMKEKGDIPEGYSVSREKKERFSLILESASTNQTSMYLCATKYRDRGGNEQFFGPGTRLTVL.

This clonotype occurred many times. The chain recombines TRBV12-3 or TRBV12-4 with TRBJ1-1; 8 bases fit TRBD1. The CDR3 runs to 13 residues. V lost 6 bases to trimming and J lost 6 bases; unmatched junction nucleotides: 6. The CDR3 spells CASSVRGPAEAFF. The CDR3 DNA sequence: TGTGCCAGCAGCGTCAGGGGGCCCGCTGAAGCTTTCTTT.

This clonotype occurred a few times. The V and J genes are TRBV5-5 and TRBJ2-1; D assignment may be TRBD1 or TRBD2 (5 bases each). V lost 0 bases, J lost 6 bases, and 10 bases lay in between. The CDR3 covers 14 residues. CDR1 is SGHKS and CDR2 is YYEKEE in the germline V gene (reference sequence). CDR3 protein: CASSLAGTGNEQFF. DNA for the CDR3: TGTGCCAGCAGCTTGGCTGGGACGGGCAATGAGCAGTTCTTC.

The chain is built from TRBV5-6 and TRBJ1-2; D call uncertain. Trimming took off 2 bases at V and 8 bases at J, with 13 bases between the two ends. The CDR3 is 13 residues long. The germline gives CDR1 SGHDT, CDR2 YYEEEE. In nucleotides, the CDR3 is TGTGCCAGCAGCTTAGGTCGGTTGGGCGGCTACACCTTC. This encodes CASSLGRLGGYTF.

This clonotype has a single count. The J gene is TRBJ2-5, the V gene TRBV10-1, with TRBD2 identical over 7 bases. The CDR3 covers 15 residues. V was pared by 3 bases and J by 4 bases, with 8 bases of the junction left unmatched. CDR1 WNHNN and CDR2 SYGVQD come from the germline V gene (reference sequence). The CDR3 DNA follows: TGCGCCAGCAGTGAAGCGGGGTCTTCGGGAGAGACCCAGTACTTC. Translated: CASSEAGSSGETQYF.

On this clonotype: The CDR3 carries no conserved terminal phenylalanine or tryptophan, so it likely arises from a read error. V usage is TRBV10-3 and J usage is TRBJ2-1; D unresolved. This CDR3 has 14 amino acids. CDR1 is ENHRY and CDR2 is SYGVKD in the germline V gene. Trimming shortened V by 5 bases and J by 0 bases, and 8 bases separated the two germline ends. The CDR3 region has the DNA TGTGCCATCAGTCTAGGTAGCTCCTACAATGAGCAGTTCCTC. This translates into CAISLGSSYNEQFL.

A note on this clonotype: The junction does not match germline at one end; this may be a read error. The chain is built from TRBV7-8 and TRBJ1-2; no clear D gene. The germline V gene encodes CDR1 SGHVS and CDR2 FQNEAQ. This CDR3 contains 12 residues. The CDR3 loop reads CASGEEVGGYTF. The CDR3 DNA sequence: TGTGCCAGCGGAGAAGAGGTGGGAGGCTATACCTTC.

In its sample, this clonotype was seen many times. J is TRBJ2-3 and V is TRBV7-2; D remains unclear. Per germline, CDR1 SGHTA and CDR2 FQGNSA. The CDR3 extends over 14 amino acids. V shed 3 bases and J shed 0 bases, with 7 bases lying between them. The CDR3 DNA reads as TGTGCCAGCAGCTTCGGGCTAAGCACAGATACGCAGTATTTT. Encoded protein: CASSFGLSTDTQYF. The full variable domain, rest sourced from reference TRBV7-2 and TRBJ2-3, is GAGVSQSPSNKVTEKGKDVELRCDPISGHTALYWYRQSLGQGLEFLIYFQGNSAPDKSGLPSDRFSAERTGGSVSTLTIQRTQQEDSAVYLCASSFGLSTDTQYFGPGTRLTVL.

This clonotype was counted many times. The J gene is TRBJ2-3, the V gene TRBV7-3; TRBD2 agrees at 7 bases. CDR1 and CDR2 from the germline V gene are SGHTA and FQGTGA. V was pared by 1 base and J by 2 bases, with 12 bases of the junction left unmatched. CDR3 size: 18 residues. This CDR3 is CASSLNVFGGTHTDTQYF. As DNA, the CDR3 is TGTGCCAGCAGCTTAAATGTTTTCGGGGGGACCCACACAGATACGCAGTATTTT.

Remarks on this clonotype: This may be a read error, as it is one base from a much larger clone. The gene calls are TRBV20-1 and TRBJ1-3, with D tentatively TRBD1 (5 bases). Germline assignment: CDR1 DFQATT and CDR2 SNEGSKA (reference sequence). The CDR3 is made up of 16 amino acids. CDR3 amino acids: CSARDTGSGVGDTIYF. The DNA of the CDR3 is TGCAGTGCTAGAGATACCGGATCGGGGGTTGGAGACACCATATATTTT.

The chain uses TRBV29-1 and TRBJ1-1; TRBD1 agrees at 8 bases. The CDR3 has 13 residues. The germline CDR1 and CDR2 sequences are SQVTM and ANQGSEA. Germline trimming cut 5 bases from V and 3 bases from J; bases unmatched to any gene: 5. For the CDR3, the DNA is TGCAGCGTTATTCAGGGGGCGGACACTGAAGCTTTCTTT. This codes for CSVIQGADTEAFF.

The rearrangement uses TRBV15 and TRBJ2-5; 13 nucleotides align to TRBD2. Losses at the gene ends were 4 bases for V and 12 bases for J; bases not matched to a gene: 11. The CDR3 runs 15 residues. Germline V gives CDR1 LNHNV, CDR2 YYDKDF (reference sequence). The CDR3 here is CATSIPGTSGALEYF. Here the CDR3 DNA reads TGTGCCACCAGCATCCCCGGGACTAGCGGGGCCCTCGAGTACTTC.

The rearrangement uses TRBV4-1 and TRBJ1-4; D is unclear. Germline CDR1 and CDR2: MGHRA and YSYEKL. CDR3 size: 17 residues. The V end lost 0 bases, the J end lost 8 bases, and 19 bases lay between the germline ends. CDR3 region: CASSQDSLRAAGEKLFF. CDR3 sequence (DNA): TGCGCCAGCAGCCAAGACTCCTTAAGGGCTGCTGGGGAAAAACTGTTTTTT.

This clonotype was observed at least ten times. This chain uses TRBV7-9 with TRBJ1-4; 8 bases map to TRBD1. Germline V gene data show CDR1 as SEHNR and CDR2 as FQNEAQ (reference sequence). J gave up 2 bases and V 4 bases, and 3 bases lay outside the gene matches. The CDR3 length is 15 residues. The CDR3 loop is CASSSDRVTNEKLFF. DNA of the CDR3: TGTGCCAGCAGCTCGGACAGGGTGACTAATGAAAAACTGTTTTTT.

This clonotype was recorded once. This rearrangement joins TRBV20-1 to TRBJ2-7; no definite D call. CDR3 length: 12 residues. The germline gives CDR1 DFQATT, CDR2 SNEGSKA (reference sequence). V was trimmed by 3 bases and J by 2 bases, leaving 8 bases between them. For the CDR3, the DNA is TGCAGTGCTAGGGGCGGACCCTACGAGCAGTACTTC. As protein: CSARGGPYEQYF.

This clonotype was detected only a few times. The chain combines TRBV6-2 or TRBV6-3 with TRBJ2-1; D not resolved. Germline CDR1 MNHEY, CDR2 SVGEGT. Trimming shortened V by 0 bases and J by 8 bases, and 17 bases separated the two germline ends. The CDR3 length is 16 residues. This CDR3 is CASSYSGLVGIYEQFF. CDR3 DNA: TGTGCCAGCAGTTACTCGGGTTTGGTAGGGATCTATGAGCAGTTCTTC.

The genes are TRBV19 and TRBJ2-6; a possible D gene is TRBD2 (7 bases). The V end lost 10 bases, the J end lost 2 bases, and 18 bases lay between the germline ends. The germline gives CDR1 LNHDA, CDR2 SQIVND (reference sequence). CDR3 length equals 16 residues. The CDR3 is CATKGGAWAGANVLTF. CDR3 nucleotide sequence: TGTGCCACAAAGGGGGGGGCGTGGGCTGGGGCCAACGTCCTGACTTTC.

This clonotype was detected only once. The chain has TRBV2 and TRBJ2-1; 7 nucleotides match TRBD2. CDR1 is SNHLY, CDR2 FYNNEI, per germline. Trimming removed 8 bases from V and 7 bases from J; junction bases left unmatched: 8. The CDR3 runs 13 residues. The CDR3 loop reads CASRLAKLNEQFF. CDR3 in DNA: TGTGCCAGCCGACTAGCTAAATTAAATGAGCAGTTCTTC.

This chain uses TRBV29-1 with TRBJ1-1, with D unclear. V gave up 3 bases and J gave up 1 base, with 6 bases separating them. Germline lookup yields CDR1 SQVTM and CDR2 ANQGSEA. The CDR3 spans 12 residues. CDR3 in amino acids: CSVEAPNTEAFF. CDR3 DNA: TGCAGCGTTGAGGCGCCGAACACTGAAGCTTTCTTT.